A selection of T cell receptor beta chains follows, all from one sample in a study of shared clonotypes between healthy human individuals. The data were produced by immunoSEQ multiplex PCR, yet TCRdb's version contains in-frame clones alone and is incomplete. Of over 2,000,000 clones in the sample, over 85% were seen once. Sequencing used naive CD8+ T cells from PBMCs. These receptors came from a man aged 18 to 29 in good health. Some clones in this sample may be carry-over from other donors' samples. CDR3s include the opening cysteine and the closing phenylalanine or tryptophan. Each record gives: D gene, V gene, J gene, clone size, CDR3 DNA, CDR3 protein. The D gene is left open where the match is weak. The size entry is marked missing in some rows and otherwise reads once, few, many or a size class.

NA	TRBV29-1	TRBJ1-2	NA	TGCAGCGTTTTGGGGGGCAGAGAATATGGCTACACCTTC	CSVLGGREYGYTF
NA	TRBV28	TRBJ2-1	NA	TGTGCCAGCAGTTTTGGTGCCAATGAGCAGTTCTTC	CASSFGANEQFF
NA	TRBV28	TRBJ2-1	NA	TGTGCCAGCAGCCAATACAATGAGCAGTTCTTC	CASSQYNEQFF
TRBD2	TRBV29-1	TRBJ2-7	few	TGCAGCGTGGTTAGCGGGCTAGTCTACGAGCAGTACTTC	CSVVSGLVYEQYF
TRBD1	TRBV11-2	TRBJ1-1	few	TGTGCCAGCAGCTGGGACAGGGAGACCATGAACACTGAAGCTTTCTTT	CASSWDRETMNTEAFF
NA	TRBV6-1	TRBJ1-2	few	TGTGCCAGCAGTGAGGGACGGACCTATGGCTACACCTTC	CASSEGRTYGYTF
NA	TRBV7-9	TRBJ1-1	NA	TGTGCCAGCGGGGCGGCTACGGGGGTTCTAATCACTGAAGCTTTCTTT	CASGAATGVLITEAFF
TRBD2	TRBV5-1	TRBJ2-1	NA	TGCGCCAGCAGCCCTATCCCGGGACTAGCTCAACCGCACCCTGAGCAGTTCTTC	CASSPIPGLAQPHPEQFF
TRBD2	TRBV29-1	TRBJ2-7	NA	TGCAGCGTGGCGGAGATAGGGAGGGACGAGCAGTACTTC	CSVAEIGRDEQYF
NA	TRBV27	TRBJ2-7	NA	TGTGCCAGCAGTTATTCCACAGGCCCCGTTCCCTACGAGCAGTACTTC	CASSYSTGPVPYEQYF
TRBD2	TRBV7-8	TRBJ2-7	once	TGTGCCAGCAGCCCAGGACTAGCGGGAGACGAACTCTACGAGCAGTACTTC	CASSPGLAGDELYEQYF
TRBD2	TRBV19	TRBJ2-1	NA	TGTGCCAGTAGTATCAGACTAGCGGAGAACAATGAGCAGTTCTTC	CASSIRLAENNEQFF
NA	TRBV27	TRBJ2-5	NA	TGTGCCAGCAGTTTGGCGGAGACGCAAGAGACCCAGTACTTC	CASSLAETQETQYF
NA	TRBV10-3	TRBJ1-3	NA	TGTGCCATCAGTGAGTCAAGGTTTTCTGGAAACACCATATATTTT	CAISESRFSGNTIYF
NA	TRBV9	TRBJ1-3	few	TGTGCCAGCAGCGTAGGTGGGAGCTCTGGAAACACCATATATTTT	CASSVGGSSGNTIYF
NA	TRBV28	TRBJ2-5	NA	TGTGCCAGCAGTTTATTGGCAGGCCAAGAGACCCAGTACTTC	CASSLLAGQETQYF
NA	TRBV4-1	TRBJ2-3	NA	TGCGCCAGCAGCCAAAAAACCCCCGGGGGCTACACAGATACGCAGTATTTT	CASSQKTPGGYTDTQYF
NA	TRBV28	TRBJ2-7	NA	TGTGCCAGCAGCCCCACCGGGGGACAACCCCACGAGCAGTACTTC	CASSPTGGQPHEQYF
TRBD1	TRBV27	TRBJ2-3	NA	TGTGCCAGCAGTCAGGGGACAGGGGGAAGCACAGATACGCAGTATTTT	CASSQGTGGSTDTQYF
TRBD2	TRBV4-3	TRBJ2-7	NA	TGCGCCAGCAGCCAAGATTGGCTAGCGGGTTCCTACGAGCAGTACTTC	CASSQDWLAGSYEQYF
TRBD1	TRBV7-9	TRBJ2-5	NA	TGTGCCAGCAGCTCCTATGCCGCACAGGGGGAGACCCAGTACTTC	CASSSYAAQGETQYF
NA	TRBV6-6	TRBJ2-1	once	TGTGCCAGCAGTTACTTACAGGGCTCCTACAATGAGCAGTTCTTC	CASSYLQGSYNEQFF